What follows are 23 T cell receptor beta chains derived from one specimen sequenced in a study of blood T cell repertoires in COVID-19. Here immunoSEQ multiplex PCR was the method, and the copy in TCRdb shows in-frame clones only, minus some. The sample carries roughly 150,000 clones, approximately 82% recorded once. The specimen sequenced was peripheral blood. These receptors were collected from a woman older than 75 with active or convalescent COVID-19.

This clone was seen only once. The chain employs TRBV9 and TRBJ1-1; TRBD1 is a possible D gene (6 bases). Trimming cost V 4 bases and J 4 bases, with 11 bases left between them. CDR1 SGDLS and CDR2 YYNGEE come from the germline V gene. The CDR3 has 13 residues. This CDR3 is CASSTHRATEAFF. CDR3 DNA sequence: TGTGCCAGCAGCACTCACAGGGCCACTGAAGCTTTCTTT. Using reference TRBV9 and TRBJ1-1 for the parts outside the CDR3, the full variable domain is DSGVTQTPKHLITATGQRVTLRCSPRSGDLSVYWYQQSLDQGLQFLIQYYNGEERAKGNILERFSAQQFPDLHSELNLSSLELGDSALYFCASSTHRATEAFFGQGTRLTVV.

The V gene is TRBV30, the J gene TRBJ1-2; no clear D gene. The CDR3 is 13 residues long. V was cut by 2 bases and J by 4 bases, with 11 bases left in between. Germline CDR1 reads GTSNPN; CDR2 reads SVGIG (reference sequence). CDR3 residues: CAWSLGLGYGYTF. In DNA, the CDR3 is TGTGCCTGGAGTTTAGGTCTAGGCTATGGCTACACCTTC.

This clone was picked up one time. V and J are TRBV3-1 (or the pseudogene TRBV3-2) and TRBJ2-2, with 7 bases that match TRBD1. This CDR3 region has 17 residues. Germline values: CDR1 LGHDT, CDR2 YNNKEL (reference sequence). J was trimmed by 0 bases and V by 6 bases; bases with no gene match: 10. The CDR3 is CASRPRQGYTNTGELFF. CDR3 sequence (DNA): TGTGCCAGCAGACCCAGACAGGGTTATACGAACACCGGGGAGCTGTTTTTT.

The chain uses TRBV5-1 and TRBJ2-5, with 7 bases lining up with TRBD1. Trimming removed 6 bases from V and 2 bases from J; junction bases left unmatched: 10. This CDR3 is 15 amino acids long. Per germline, CDR1 SGHRS and CDR2 YFSETQ. The CDR3 DNA sequence: TGCGCCAGCAAACCCTCGGGGACAGTTCAAGAGACCCAGTACTTC. Protein: CASKPSGTVQETQYF.

This chain uses TRBV5-5 with TRBJ2-3; D unresolved. This CDR3 is built from 14 residues. V lost 3 bases and J lost 5, with 13 bases in between. The germline V gene encodes CDR1 SGHKS and CDR2 YYEKEE (reference sequence). The CDR3 here is CASSWISRGDTQYF. The CDR3 DNA reads as TGTGCCAGCAGCTGGATTTCTAGAGGAGATACGCAGTATTTT.

This chain joins TRBV5-1 and TRBJ1-1; possibly TRBD1 for D (5 bases). Germline-derived CDR1 and CDR2 are SGHRS and YFSETQ. Deletions cut 4 bases from V and 2 bases from J, with 12 bases between. The CDR3 contains 14 residues. CDR3 sequence reads: CASSLFRENTEAFF. The CDR3 DNA sequence: TGCGCCAGCAGCCTATTCAGGGAAAACACTGAAGCTTTCTTT.

The chain uses TRBV4-1 and TRBJ1-2; D gene unclear. V lost 0 bases and J 8 bases, leaving 19 bases between the germline ends. This CDR3 has 16 residues. CDR1 and CDR2 (germline): MGHRA, YSYEKL. As DNA, the CDR3 is TGCGCCAGCAGCCAAGATTTAGTGCGAGGTGGCCACGGCTACACCTTC. Its translation: CASSQDLVRGGHGYTF.

The chain is built from TRBV4-2 and TRBJ1-6, with D uncertain. Germline CDR1 reads LGHNA; CDR2 reads YNFKEQ. This CDR3 is built from 17 residues. V was pared by 1 base and J by 3 bases, with 13 bases between. The CDR3 nucleotides read TGTGCCAGCAGCCAAGGGGCAGGCAATCACTATAATTCACCCCTCCACTTT. This gives the protein CASSQGAGNHYNSPLHF.

The rearrangement links TRBV5-1 to TRBJ2-5; D is uncertain. The CDR3 loop spans 11 amino acids. The germline V gene has CDR1 SGHRS and CDR2 YFSETQ. V gave up 3 bases and J gave up 4 bases, with 4 bases separating them. Here the CDR3 reads CASSSGETQYF. In nucleotides, the CDR3 is TGCGCCAGCAGCTCCGGAGAGACCCAGTACTTC.

V usage is TRBV28 and J usage is TRBJ2-3, with 8 bases fitting TRBD1. With V trimmed by 6 bases and J by 3 bases, 11 bases remained unmatched. CDR1 MDHEN and CDR2 SYDVKM come from the germline V gene. The length of the CDR3 is 16 residues. The CDR3 nucleotides are TGTGCCAGCAGCCCTAACCAGGGGGCTAATACAGATACGCAGTATTTT. As protein: CASSPNQGANTDTQYF.

This clone has a handful of counts. The V gene is TRBV11-2, the J gene TRBJ1-6; D remains ambiguous. The CDR3 consists of 12 residues. V lost 3 bases, J lost 9 bases, and 6 bases lay in between. Germline CDR1 and CDR2: SGHAT and FQNNGV. CDR3 coding DNA: TGTGCCAGCAGCTTTGTTCTTTCACCCCTCCACTTT. It yields the protein CASSFVLSPLHF.

The rearrangement uses TRBV7-3 and TRBJ1-1; 9 bases are a match to TRBD1. The CDR3 spans 16 residues. V shed 5 bases, J shed 10 bases, and the junction held 17 bases outside the gene matches. Germline-derived CDR1 and CDR2 are SGHTA and FQGTGA. The CDR3 spells CASSPGGQGSFSGAFF. CDR3 nucleotides: TGTGCCAGCAGCCCAGGGGGACAGGGCTCCTTCTCGGGAGCTTTCTTT.

The chain links TRBV9 to TRBJ1-6, with D tentatively TRBD1 (5 bases). V dropped 0 bases and J dropped 11 bases, with 9 bases sitting between them. There are 13 residues in the CDR3. CDR1 is SGDLS and CDR2 is YYNGEE in the germline V gene. CDR3 sequence reads: CASSVGGDPPLHF. The DNA for the CDR3 is TGTGCCAGCAGCGTAGGGGGGGATCCACCCCTCCACTTT.

A word on this clone: Since no conserved phenylalanine or tryptophan closes the CDR3, a read error is the likely cause. No DNA is shown, since the ends of the CDR3 on it are uncertain; the CDR3 is the one TCRdb lists. The gene calls are TRBV6-2 or TRBV6-3 and TRBJ2-3; the table gives TRBD1 as D, unverified against the DNA. The CDR3 contains 14 residues when both ends are counted. The germline V gene encodes CDR1 MNHEY and CDR2 SVGEGT. This CDR3 is CASSLGGQGTPNLC.

The chain links TRBV5-6 to TRBJ1-5; tentative D call: TRBD1 (6 bases). V lost 3 bases and J lost 4, with 8 bases in between. The CDR3 length is 13 residues. Germline V gene data show CDR1 as SGHDT and CDR2 as YYEEEE. The CDR3 protein is CASSSTGNQPQHF. The CDR3 bases are TGTGCCAGCAGCTCCACAGGGAATCAGCCCCAGCATTTT.

The chain recombines TRBV19 with TRBJ1-2; 9 nucleotides match TRBD1. Germline V gene sequence: CDR1 LNHDA, CDR2 SQIVND (reference sequence). Trimming removed 3 bases from V and 4 bases from J; junction bases left unmatched: 21. The CDR3 is 20 residues long. The CDR3 loop reads CASSITGGRGGTQGIYGYTF. The DNA for the CDR3 is TGTGCCAGTAGTATTACAGGGGGCCGTGGGGGAACACAGGGAATCTATGGCTACACCTTC.

CDR3 nucleotides: TGTGCCAGCAGCCAAGTCGGGGGAAACACTGAAGCTTTCTTT. This gives the protein CASSQVGGNTEAFF. The chain links TRBV4-2 to TRBJ1-1; possible D gene TRBD1, 5 bases. The CDR3 consists of 14 residues. V shed 1 base and J shed 2 bases, with 8 bases lying between them. Germline V gene sequence: CDR1 LGHNA, CDR2 YNFKEQ.

This clone was found a few times. This sequence joins TRBV5-4 and TRBJ2-3, with 10 bases fitting TRBD1. Per germline, CDR1 SGHNT and CDR2 YYREEE (reference sequence). The J segment lost 3 bases and the V segment lost 2 bases, leaving 6 bases of the junction unmatched. The CDR3 length is 16 residues. The CDR3 region has the DNA TGTGCCAGCAGCTTTTATGGACAGGGGGTAACAGATACGCAGTATTTT. This sequence encodes CASSFYGQGVTDTQYF.

This clone was seen once. This chain connects TRBV21-1 to TRBJ1-1. TRBV21-1 is a known pseudogene. CDR3 length: 14 residues. CDR3 in amino acids: CASSRRGSRTEAFF. The CDR3, as DNA: TGTGCCAGCAGTCGGAGGGGATCGAGGACTGAAGCTTTCTTT.

V is TRBV19 and J is TRBJ1-5; D is unresolved. CDR1 is LNHDA and CDR2 is SQIVND in the germline V gene (reference sequence). V gave up 5 bases and J gave up 0 bases, with 8 bases separating them. This CDR3 has 14 residues. The DNA of the CDR3 is TGTGCCAGTAGTCCTACAGATAGCAATCAGCCCCAGCATTTT. Translating gives CASSPTDSNQPQHF.

This chain links TRBV4-1 with TRBJ2-4; 7 bases match TRBD1. V trimming: 4 bases; J trimming: 0 bases; junction bases outside the gene matches: 3. The CDR3 is made up of 15 amino acids. Germline V lookup: CDR1 MGHRA, CDR2 YSYEKL. CDR3 region: CASSPTGVAKNIQYF. In DNA, the CDR3 is TGCGCCAGCAGCCCTACAGGGGTAGCCAAAAACATTCAGTACTTC.

This clone is a singleton in its sample. V is TRBV27 and J is TRBJ2-1; TRBD1 aligns across 9 bases. Per germline, CDR1 MNHEY and CDR2 SMNVEV (reference sequence). CDR3 size: 11 residues. V shed 11 bases, J shed 6 bases, and the junction held 2 bases outside the gene matches. For the CDR3, the DNA is TGTGCCGGACAGGGGTGCAATGAGCAGTTCTTC. This gives the protein CAGQGCNEQFF.

The chain combines TRBV7-2 with TRBJ1-5, with 9 bases that match TRBD1. The ends lost 0 bases at V and 7 bases at J; junction bases unmatched: 4. This CDR3 has 15 residues. CDR1 SGHTA and CDR2 FQGNSA come from the germline V gene. CDR3 in amino acids: CASSLAGTGTQPQHF. The CDR3 coding sequence is TGTGCCAGCAGCTTAGCGGGGACAGGGACGCAGCCCCAGCATTTT.